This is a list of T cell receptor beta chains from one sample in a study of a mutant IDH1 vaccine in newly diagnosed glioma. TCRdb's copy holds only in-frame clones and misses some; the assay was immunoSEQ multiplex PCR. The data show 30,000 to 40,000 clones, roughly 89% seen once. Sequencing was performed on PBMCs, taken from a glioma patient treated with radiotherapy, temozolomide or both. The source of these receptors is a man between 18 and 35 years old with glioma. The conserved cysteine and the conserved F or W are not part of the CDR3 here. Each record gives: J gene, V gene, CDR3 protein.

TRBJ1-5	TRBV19	ASKKGGGSNQPQH
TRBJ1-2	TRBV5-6	ASSLAREGYT
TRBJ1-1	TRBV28	ASSSPGASTEAF
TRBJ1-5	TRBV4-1	ASSQDLPQGAQPQH
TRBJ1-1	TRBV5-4	ASSLGENTEAF
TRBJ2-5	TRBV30	AWSELLPSGTTQY
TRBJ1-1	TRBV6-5	ASSYSGVNTEAF
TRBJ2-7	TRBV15	ATSDLQGPYEQY
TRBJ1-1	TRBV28	ASSLGMTGTWYTEAF
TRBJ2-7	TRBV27	ASSLGRGSGRSYEQY
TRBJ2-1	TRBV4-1	ASSRGTSGTYNEQF
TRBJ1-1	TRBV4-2	ASSQDPQGWPGAF
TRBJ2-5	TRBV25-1	ASRGQGQETQY
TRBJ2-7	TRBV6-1	ASSGPGYEQY
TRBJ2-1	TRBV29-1	SVEDSDNEQF
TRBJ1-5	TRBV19	ASSMATGEPYSNQPQH
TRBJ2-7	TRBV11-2	ASSLVQYEQY
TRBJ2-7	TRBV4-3	ASSVSRLQGAPYEQY
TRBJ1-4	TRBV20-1	SAAKGGLF
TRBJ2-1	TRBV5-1	ASSLAIDREQF
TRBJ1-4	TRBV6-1	ASSIGALTNEKLF
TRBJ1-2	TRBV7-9	ASSATGTARSGYT
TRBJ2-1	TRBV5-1	ASSFGGRTYNEQF
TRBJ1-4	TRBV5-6	ASSLRAGPKLF
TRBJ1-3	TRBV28	ASTRTGPSSGNTIY
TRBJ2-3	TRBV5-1	ASTASGPSTDTQY
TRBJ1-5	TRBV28	ASSLDRAPGGSNQPQH
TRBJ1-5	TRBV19	ASSVNSASNQPQH
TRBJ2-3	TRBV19	ASSSQPEAGGLDTQY
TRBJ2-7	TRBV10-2	ASSDVRGLLLSYEQY
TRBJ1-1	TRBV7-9	ASSLYGVTEAF
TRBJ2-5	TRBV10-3	AISESISVYQETQY
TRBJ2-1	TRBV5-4	ASSYGNYNEQF
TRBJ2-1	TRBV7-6	ASSWGPYNEQF
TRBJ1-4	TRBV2	ASSEQQYRNEKLF
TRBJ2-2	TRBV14	ASKFGTANTGELF
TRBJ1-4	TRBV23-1	ASSEIGQEC
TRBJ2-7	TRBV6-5	ASSPQGPSYEQY
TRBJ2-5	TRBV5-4	ASSLGGLAFQETQY
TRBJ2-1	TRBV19	ASSPWDSEGQF
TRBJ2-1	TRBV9	ASSALRDHSYNEQF
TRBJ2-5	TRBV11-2	ASSSTSTGATAQY
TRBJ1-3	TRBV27	ATFSGNTIY
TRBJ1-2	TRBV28	ASSSVGLDPYGYT
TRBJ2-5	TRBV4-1	ASSLQGAEETQY
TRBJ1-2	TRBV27	ASSLQGYGYGYT
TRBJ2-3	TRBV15	ATSSHTADTQY
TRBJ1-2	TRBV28	ASSYPDRVGYGYT
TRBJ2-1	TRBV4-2	ASSQPGSTGGEQF
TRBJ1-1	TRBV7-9	ASSPRSQGTEAF
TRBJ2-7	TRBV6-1	ASSEASSLSPYEQY
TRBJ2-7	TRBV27	ASTPIAGGEGYEQY
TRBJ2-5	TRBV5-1	ASSPYQETQY
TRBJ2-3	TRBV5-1	ASSLSEIDTQY